Sequencing of this T cell receptor beta chain was carried out in a study of T cell changes during pregnancy in multiple sclerosis. There are 14 residues in the CDR3. Trimming left V 2 bases short and J 2 bases short, with 7 bases between. Germline V CDR1 and CDR2: SGHTA, FQGNSA. TCRdb keeps only in-frame clones here, not all; method: immunoSEQ multiplex PCR. The sample holds 9,000 to 10,000 clones, 83% seen once. V and J are TRBV7-2 and TRBJ1-3; D not resolved. Sequences were derived from CD8+ T cells from peripheral blood mononuclear cells, sampled in the third trimester of pregnancy. This clonotype originated in a female donor in good health, enrolled as a control in a pregnancy study. The CDR3: CASSLSGTGNTIYF. In DNA, the CDR3 is TGTGCCAGCAGCTTATCGGGGACTGGAAACACCATATATTTT.